Sequencing of this T cell receptor beta chain was carried out in a study of blood T cell repertoires in COVID-19. Study-wide context: The United States, Italy and Spain supplied acute and convalescent COVID-19 samples. T cells, B-cell-depleted T cells, or PBMCs supplied cDNA or gDNA.

This clone showed up just once. Germline-derived CDR1 and CDR2 are LNHNV and YYDKDF (reference sequence). The CDR3 extends over 12 amino acids. Between the trimmed V and J ends, which lost 7 bases and 9 bases, there was a span of 13 bases. Sequenced by immunoSEQ multiplex PCR; TCRdb stores in-frame clones only, minus some. The table lists a few hundred thousand clones, 85% to 90% of them singletons. This TCR came from a woman in her thirties or forties with acute or convalescent COVID-19. This chain joins TRBV15 and TRBJ2-4; D is undetermined. The sample comprised peripheral blood. The DNA of the CDR3 is TGTGCCACCACGAAGGAGAACGGCATTCAGTACTTC. Residues: CATTKENGIQYF.